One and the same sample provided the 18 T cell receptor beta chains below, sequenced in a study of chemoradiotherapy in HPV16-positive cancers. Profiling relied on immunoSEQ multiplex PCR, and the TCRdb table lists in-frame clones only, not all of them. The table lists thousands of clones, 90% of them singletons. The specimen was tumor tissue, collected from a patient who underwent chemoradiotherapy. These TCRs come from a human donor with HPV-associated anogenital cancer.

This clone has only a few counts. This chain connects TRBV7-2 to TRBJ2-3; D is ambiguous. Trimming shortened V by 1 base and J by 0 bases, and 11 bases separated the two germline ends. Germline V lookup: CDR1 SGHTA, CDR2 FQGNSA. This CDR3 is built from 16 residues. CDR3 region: CASSLVVPTSTDTQYF. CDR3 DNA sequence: TGTGCCAGCAGCTTAGTCGTGCCAACTAGCACAGATACGCAGTATTTT.

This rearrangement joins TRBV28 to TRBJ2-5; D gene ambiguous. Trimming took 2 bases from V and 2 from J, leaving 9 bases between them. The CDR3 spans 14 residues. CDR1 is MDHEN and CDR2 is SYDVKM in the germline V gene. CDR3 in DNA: TGTGCCAGCAGTTTAATCGGGTTTCAAGAGACCCAGTACTTC. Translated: CASSLIGFQETQYF.

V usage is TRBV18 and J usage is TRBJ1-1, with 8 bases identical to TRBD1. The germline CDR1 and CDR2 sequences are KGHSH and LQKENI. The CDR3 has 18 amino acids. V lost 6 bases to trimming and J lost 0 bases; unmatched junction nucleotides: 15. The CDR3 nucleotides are TGTGCCAGCTCCCGGGACAGGTTCAAGGAAACCATGAACACTGAAGCTTTCTTT. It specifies CASSRDRFKETMNTEAFF.

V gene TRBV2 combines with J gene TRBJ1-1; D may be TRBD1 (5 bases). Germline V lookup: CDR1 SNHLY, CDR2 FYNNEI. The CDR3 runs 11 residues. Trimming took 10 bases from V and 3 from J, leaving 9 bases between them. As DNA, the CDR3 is TGTGCCACCCTAGGGGACACTGAAGCTTTCTTT. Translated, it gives CATLGDTEAFF.

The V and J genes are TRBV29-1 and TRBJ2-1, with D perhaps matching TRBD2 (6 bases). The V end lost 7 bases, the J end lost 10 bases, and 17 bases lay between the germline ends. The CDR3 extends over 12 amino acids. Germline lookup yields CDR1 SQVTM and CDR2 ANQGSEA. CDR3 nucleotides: TGCAGCGGGGGGATCTCGGAGGGCGAGCAGTTCTTC. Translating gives CSGGISEGEQFF.

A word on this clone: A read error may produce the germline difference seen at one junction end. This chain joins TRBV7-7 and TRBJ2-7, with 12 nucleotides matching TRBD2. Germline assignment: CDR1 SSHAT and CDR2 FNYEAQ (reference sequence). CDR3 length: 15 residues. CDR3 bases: TGTGCTAGCAGCACCGGACTAGCGGGATTTGACGAGCAGTACTTC. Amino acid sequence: CASSTGLAGFDEQYF.

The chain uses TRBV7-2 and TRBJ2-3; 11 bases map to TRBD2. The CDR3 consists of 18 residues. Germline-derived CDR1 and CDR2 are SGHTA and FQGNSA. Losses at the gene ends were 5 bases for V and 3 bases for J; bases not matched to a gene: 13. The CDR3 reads CASSQQELAGGKTDTQYF. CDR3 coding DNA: TGTGCCAGCAGCCAACAAGAGTTAGCGGGAGGGAAAACAGATACGCAGTATTTT.

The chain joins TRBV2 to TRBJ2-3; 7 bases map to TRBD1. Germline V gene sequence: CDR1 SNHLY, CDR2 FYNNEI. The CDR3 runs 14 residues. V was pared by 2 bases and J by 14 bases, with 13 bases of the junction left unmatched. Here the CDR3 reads CASSESMVGGPLYF. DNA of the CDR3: TGTGCCAGCAGTGAATCTATGGTAGGGGGCCCCCTGTATTTT.

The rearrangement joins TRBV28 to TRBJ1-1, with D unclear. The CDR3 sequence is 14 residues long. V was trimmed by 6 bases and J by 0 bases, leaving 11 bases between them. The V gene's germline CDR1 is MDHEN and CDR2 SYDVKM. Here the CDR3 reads CASSQTRLNTEAFF. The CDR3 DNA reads TGTGCCAGCAGCCAAACGCGGCTGAACACTGAAGCTTTCTTT. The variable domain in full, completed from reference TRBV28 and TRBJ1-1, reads DVKVTQSSRYLVKRTGEKVFLECVQDMDHENMFWYRQDPGLGLRLIYFSYDVKMKEKGDIPEGYSVSREKKERFSLILESASTNQTSMYLCASSQTRLNTEAFFGQGTRLTVV.

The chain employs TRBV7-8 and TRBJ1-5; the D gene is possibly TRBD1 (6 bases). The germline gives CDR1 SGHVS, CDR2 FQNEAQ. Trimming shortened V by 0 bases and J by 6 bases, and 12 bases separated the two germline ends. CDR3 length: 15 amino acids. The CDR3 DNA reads TGTGCCAGCAGCTTAGCCCCAGGGGCGGCTCAGCCCCAGCATTTT. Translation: CASSLAPGAAQPQHF.

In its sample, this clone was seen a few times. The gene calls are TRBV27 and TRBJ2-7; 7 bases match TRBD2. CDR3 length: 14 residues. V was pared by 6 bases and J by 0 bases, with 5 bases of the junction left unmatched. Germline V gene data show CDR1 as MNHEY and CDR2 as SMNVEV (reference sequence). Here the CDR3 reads CASRRGDISYEQYF. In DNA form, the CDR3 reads TGTGCCAGCAGACGGGGGGATATCTCCTACGAGCAGTACTTC.

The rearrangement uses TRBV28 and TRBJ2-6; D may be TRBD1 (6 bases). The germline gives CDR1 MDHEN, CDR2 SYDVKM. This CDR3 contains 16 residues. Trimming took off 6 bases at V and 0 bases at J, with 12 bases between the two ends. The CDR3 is CASRMDRASGANVLTF. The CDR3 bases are TGTGCCAGCAGAATGGACAGAGCCTCTGGGGCCAACGTCCTGACTTTC.

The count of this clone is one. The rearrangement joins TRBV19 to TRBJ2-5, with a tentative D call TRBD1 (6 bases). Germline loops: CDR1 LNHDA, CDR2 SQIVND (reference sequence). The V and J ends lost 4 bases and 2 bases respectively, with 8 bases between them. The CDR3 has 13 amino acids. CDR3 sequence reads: CASSSGQQETQYF. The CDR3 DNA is TGTGCCAGTAGTAGTGGACAGCAAGAGACCCAGTACTTC. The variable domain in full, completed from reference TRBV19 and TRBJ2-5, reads DGGITQSPKYLFRKEGQNVTLSCEQNLNHDAMYWYRQDPGQGLRLIYYSQIVNDFQKGDIAEGYSVSREKKESFPLTVTSAQKNPTAFYLCASSSGQQETQYFGPGTRLLVL.

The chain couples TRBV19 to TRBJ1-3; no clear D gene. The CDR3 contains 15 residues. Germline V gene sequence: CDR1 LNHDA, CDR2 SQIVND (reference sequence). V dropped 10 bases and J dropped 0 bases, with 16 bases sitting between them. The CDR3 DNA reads TGTGCCACCCGCCGAGGGCTGTACTCTGGAAACACCATATATTTT. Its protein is CATRRGLYSGNTIYF.

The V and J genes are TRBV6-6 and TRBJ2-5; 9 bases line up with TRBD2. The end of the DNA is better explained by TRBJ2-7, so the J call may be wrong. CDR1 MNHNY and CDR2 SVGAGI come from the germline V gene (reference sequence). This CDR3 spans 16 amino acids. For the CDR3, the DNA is TGTGCCAGCAGTTCCTCCACGAGCGGGGGGCCCTACGAGCAGTACTTC. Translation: CASSSSTSGGPYEQYF.

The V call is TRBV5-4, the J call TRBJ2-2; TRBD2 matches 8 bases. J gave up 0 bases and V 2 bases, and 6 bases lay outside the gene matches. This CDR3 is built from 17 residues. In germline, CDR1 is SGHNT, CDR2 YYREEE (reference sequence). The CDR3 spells CASSFGGLAANTGELFF. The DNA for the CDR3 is TGTGCCAGCAGCTTCGGAGGACTAGCAGCGAACACCGGGGAGCTGTTTTTT.

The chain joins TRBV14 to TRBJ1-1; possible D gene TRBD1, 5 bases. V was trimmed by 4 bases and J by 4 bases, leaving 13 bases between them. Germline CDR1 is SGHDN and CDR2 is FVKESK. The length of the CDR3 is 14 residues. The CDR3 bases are TGTGCCAGCAGCCTGAGGGGTTCTGGCACTGAAGCTTTCTTT. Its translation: CASSLRGSGTEAFF.

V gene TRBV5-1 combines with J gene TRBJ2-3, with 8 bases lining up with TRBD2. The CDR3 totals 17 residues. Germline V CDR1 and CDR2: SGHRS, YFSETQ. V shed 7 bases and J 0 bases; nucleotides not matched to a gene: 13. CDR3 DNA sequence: TGCGCCAGCGCCAGAGCGGGAGAGCGGTCTAGCACAGATACGCAGTATTTT. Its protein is CASARAGERSSTDTQYF.